This TCR beta chain was recorded in a study of blood T cells in healthy people across ages. The wider study: Per every two T cells, about one barcoded beta molecule was captured by template switching. Study observations and caveats: Significant beta diversity loss was already apparent by age roughly 38, declining roughly linearly.

This clonotype appeared a few times. The antigen remains unidentified. CDR3 length: 15 residues. With 1 base removed from V and 0 bases from J, the gap between germline ends came to 8 bases. Per the germline V gene, CDR1 is MGHDK and CDR2 is SYGVNS. A sample-barcoded 5' primer and a J-beta primer mix were used in a second PCR of about 7 to 11 cycles. One entry per CDR3 protein results from TCRdb running MiXCR on the 5' RACE reads. The sample holds about 1.8 million distinct CDR3 sequences, roughly 49% seen once. Sequenced input: blood. This chain joins TRBV25-1 and TRBJ2-3; D perhaps matches TRBD2 (6 bases). The TCR sequence derives from a woman in her thirties or forties in good health. CDR3 DNA: TGTGCCAGCAGTGAATGGAGGGATAGCACAGATACGCAGTATTTT. Its protein product is CASSEWRDSTDTQYF.